Below are 14 T cell receptor beta chains sequenced from a single sample in a study of T cells in Graves' hyperthyroidism and ophthalmopathy. RNA transcripts were the template for amplifying TCR beta CDR3 regions. The primer set for the first-round RT-PCR of the TCR CDR3 was HTBI. One entry per CDR3 protein, called by TCRdb with MiXCR from the multiplex PCR reads. The sample includes about 700,000 distinct CDR3 sequences, 12% to 15% seen only once; the top ten take 10%. The specimen was blood. The receptors derive from a woman younger than 30 with Graves' hyperthyroidism.

Many counts were recorded for this clonotype. V and J are TRBV30 and TRBJ1-1; D unresolved. Deletions cut 3 bases from V and 3 bases from J, with 11 bases between. The CDR3 has 13 amino acids. Germline V gene sequence: CDR1 GTSNPN, CDR2 SVGIG (reference sequence). The CDR3 region is CAWSPRWDTEAFF. CDR3 coding DNA: TGTGCCTGGAGCCCTAGGTGGGACACTGAAGCTTTCTTT. Combining the CDR3 with reference TRBV30 and TRBJ1-1 gives the whole variable domain SQTIHQWPATLVQPVGSPLSLECTVEGTSNPNLYWYRQAAGRGLQLLFYSVGIGQISSEVPQNLSASRPQDRQFILSSKKLLLSDSGFYLCAWSPRWDTEAFFGQGTRLTVV.

To note about this clonotype: This may be a read error: a much more frequent sequence differs by one nucleotide. The CDR3 ends on some other residue instead of the conserved phenylalanine or tryptophan, so this is likely a read error. The chain employs TRBV11-3 and TRBJ1-5, with 9 bases fitting TRBD1. Looked up from germline, CDR1 is SGHNT and CDR2 is YENEEA. The CDR3 extends over 15 amino acids. After removal of 5 bases from V and 4 bases from J, the junction contained 6 bases not matched to a gene. The CDR3 DNA reads TGTGCCAGCAGCATGGGACAGGGCTCTAATCAGCCCCAGCATCTT. Translation gives CASSMGQGSNQPQHL.

At least ten counts were recorded for this clonotype. This chain uses TRBV18 with TRBJ1-1; 7 positions match TRBD1. The J segment lost 3 bases and the V segment lost 6 bases, leaving 10 bases of the junction unmatched. CDR1 KGHSH and CDR2 LQKENI come from the germline V gene. The CDR3 is made up of 15 amino acids. The chain's CDR3 is CASSPGQAAYTEAFF. The CDR3 coding sequence is TGTGCCAGCTCCCCCGGACAGGCGGCGTACACTGAAGCTTTCTTT.

This clonotype was counted a few times. The rearrangement uses TRBV5-1 and TRBJ2-1; no reliable D call. CDR1 and CDR2 from the germline V gene are SGHRS and YFSETQ. The CDR3 totals 15 residues. The ends were cut back, 4 bases at V and 12 bases at J, with 23 bases in the middle. The CDR3 loop reads CASSPSTRPTIGQFF. DNA for the CDR3: TGCGCCAGCAGCCCGTCGACGCGGCCAACAATCGGGCAGTTCTTC.

V gene TRBV20-1 combines with J gene TRBJ2-3, with D unresolved. Per germline, CDR1 DFQATT and CDR2 SNEGSKA (reference sequence). The CDR3 is made up of 15 amino acids. Between the trimmed V and J ends, which lost 6 bases and 4 bases, there was a span of 20 bases. The CDR3, as DNA: TGCAGTGCCCCGAAGGAAACCCTTTTATCAGATACGCAGTATTTT. This translates into CSAPKETLLSDTQYF.

This clonotype was seen many times. The rearrangement joins TRBV7-9 to TRBJ2-3; D is perhaps TRBD2 (6 bases). Germline loops: CDR1 SEHNR, CDR2 FQNEAQ (reference sequence). The V end was cut by 2 bases, the J end by 10 bases, with 25 bases between. The CDR3 has 17 amino acids. The CDR3 DNA reads as TGTGCCAGCAGCTTACGTCGACAACGGGACGGCGGGGATCCGCAGTATTTT. Its translation: CASSLRRQRDGGDPQYF.

This clonotype was detected many times. The rearrangement uses TRBV6-5 and TRBJ1-4, with D maybe TRBD1 (6 bases). V was clipped by 4 bases and J by 5 bases, with 14 bases between them. CDR3 size: 15 residues. Germline V gene data show CDR1 as MNHEY and CDR2 as SVGAGI. The chain's CDR3 is CASSSQGLQNEKLFF. The CDR3 DNA is TGTGCCAGCAGTTCACAGGGCCTCCAGAATGAAAAACTGTTTTTT.

V is TRBV4-3 and J is TRBJ2-7; no definite D call. V lost 5 bases and J lost 7, with 18 bases in between. The CDR3 runs 14 residues. CDR1 and CDR2 (germline): LGHNA, YSLEER. CDR3 protein: CASSLILGFMEQYF. The DNA for the CDR3 is TGCGCCAGCAGCTTAATACTGGGGTTTATGGAGCAGTACTTC.

There are many counts of this clonotype. V is TRBV3-1 and J is TRBJ2-7; perhaps TRBD1 as D (6 bases). Germline V lookup: CDR1 LGHDT, CDR2 YNNKEL (reference sequence). V was cut by 0 bases and J by 0 bases, with 9 bases left in between. The CDR3 is made up of 15 amino acids. The CDR3 DNA reads as TGTGCCAGCAGCCAAGAAGACAGGTTCTCCTACGAGCAGTACTTC. Translation gives CASSQEDRFSYEQYF.

This clonotype came up many times. The V call is TRBV7-2, the J call TRBJ2-6, with TRBD2 as a possible D gene (6 bases). With 4 bases removed from V and 1 base from J, the gap between germline ends came to 8 bases. Germline CDR1 and CDR2: SGHTA and FQGNSA. The CDR3 extends over 15 amino acids. Here the CDR3 DNA reads TGTGCCAGCAGCTCGGGAGATTCTGGGGCCAACGTCCTGACTTTC. Translation: CASSSGDSGANVLTF.

This clonotype occurred many times. The genes are TRBV27 and TRBJ2-7; D may be TRBD2 (6 bases). CDR3 size: 15 residues. Trimming pared 8 bases from V and 0 bases from J, leaving 17 bases between. The V gene's germline CDR1 is MNHEY and CDR2 SMNVEV (reference sequence). CDR3 in amino acids: CASSFTGDSSYEQYF. In DNA form, the CDR3 reads TGTGCCAGCTCCTTTACGGGGGACTCCTCCTACGAGCAGTACTTC.

This clonotype was seen at least ten times. This chain links TRBV4-3 with TRBJ1-1; D gene ambiguous. CDR3 length: 13 residues. The V gene's germline CDR1 is LGHNA and CDR2 YSLEER. V dropped 0 bases and J dropped 3 bases, with 5 bases sitting between them. CDR3 bases: TGCGCCAGCAGCCAAGATAGGGACACTGAAGCTTTCTTT. Amino acid sequence: CASSQDRDTEAFF.

A note on this clonotype: A much larger clone lies a single base off, so this may be a read error. This rearrangement joins TRBV11-2 to TRBJ1-3; perhaps TRBD1 as D (6 bases). The CDR3 is made up of 14 amino acids. CDR1 and CDR2 (germline): SGHAT, FQNNGV. CDR3 coding DNA: TGTGCCAGCAGCTCTGCCAAGGGGGGAAACACCGTATATTTT. Translating it yields CASSSAKGGNTVYF. Full variable domain (outside the CDR3, taken from reference TRBV11-2 and TRBJ1-3): EAGVAQSPRYKIIEKRQSVAFWCNPISGHATLYWYQQILGQGPKLLIQFQNNGVVDDSQLPKDRFSAERLKGVDSTLKIQPAKLEDSAVYLCASSSAKGGNTVYFGEGSWLTVV.

Many counts were recorded for this clonotype. The chain links TRBV20-1 to TRBJ1-2, with 7 bases that match TRBD1. Germline V lookup: CDR1 DFQATT, CDR2 SNEGSKA (reference sequence). J was trimmed by 8 bases and V by 2 bases; bases with no gene match: 5. CDR3 size: 12 residues. The CDR3 spells CSARTGVEGYTF. CDR3 coding DNA: TGCAGTGCTAGAACAGGGGTCGAGGGCTACACCTTC.